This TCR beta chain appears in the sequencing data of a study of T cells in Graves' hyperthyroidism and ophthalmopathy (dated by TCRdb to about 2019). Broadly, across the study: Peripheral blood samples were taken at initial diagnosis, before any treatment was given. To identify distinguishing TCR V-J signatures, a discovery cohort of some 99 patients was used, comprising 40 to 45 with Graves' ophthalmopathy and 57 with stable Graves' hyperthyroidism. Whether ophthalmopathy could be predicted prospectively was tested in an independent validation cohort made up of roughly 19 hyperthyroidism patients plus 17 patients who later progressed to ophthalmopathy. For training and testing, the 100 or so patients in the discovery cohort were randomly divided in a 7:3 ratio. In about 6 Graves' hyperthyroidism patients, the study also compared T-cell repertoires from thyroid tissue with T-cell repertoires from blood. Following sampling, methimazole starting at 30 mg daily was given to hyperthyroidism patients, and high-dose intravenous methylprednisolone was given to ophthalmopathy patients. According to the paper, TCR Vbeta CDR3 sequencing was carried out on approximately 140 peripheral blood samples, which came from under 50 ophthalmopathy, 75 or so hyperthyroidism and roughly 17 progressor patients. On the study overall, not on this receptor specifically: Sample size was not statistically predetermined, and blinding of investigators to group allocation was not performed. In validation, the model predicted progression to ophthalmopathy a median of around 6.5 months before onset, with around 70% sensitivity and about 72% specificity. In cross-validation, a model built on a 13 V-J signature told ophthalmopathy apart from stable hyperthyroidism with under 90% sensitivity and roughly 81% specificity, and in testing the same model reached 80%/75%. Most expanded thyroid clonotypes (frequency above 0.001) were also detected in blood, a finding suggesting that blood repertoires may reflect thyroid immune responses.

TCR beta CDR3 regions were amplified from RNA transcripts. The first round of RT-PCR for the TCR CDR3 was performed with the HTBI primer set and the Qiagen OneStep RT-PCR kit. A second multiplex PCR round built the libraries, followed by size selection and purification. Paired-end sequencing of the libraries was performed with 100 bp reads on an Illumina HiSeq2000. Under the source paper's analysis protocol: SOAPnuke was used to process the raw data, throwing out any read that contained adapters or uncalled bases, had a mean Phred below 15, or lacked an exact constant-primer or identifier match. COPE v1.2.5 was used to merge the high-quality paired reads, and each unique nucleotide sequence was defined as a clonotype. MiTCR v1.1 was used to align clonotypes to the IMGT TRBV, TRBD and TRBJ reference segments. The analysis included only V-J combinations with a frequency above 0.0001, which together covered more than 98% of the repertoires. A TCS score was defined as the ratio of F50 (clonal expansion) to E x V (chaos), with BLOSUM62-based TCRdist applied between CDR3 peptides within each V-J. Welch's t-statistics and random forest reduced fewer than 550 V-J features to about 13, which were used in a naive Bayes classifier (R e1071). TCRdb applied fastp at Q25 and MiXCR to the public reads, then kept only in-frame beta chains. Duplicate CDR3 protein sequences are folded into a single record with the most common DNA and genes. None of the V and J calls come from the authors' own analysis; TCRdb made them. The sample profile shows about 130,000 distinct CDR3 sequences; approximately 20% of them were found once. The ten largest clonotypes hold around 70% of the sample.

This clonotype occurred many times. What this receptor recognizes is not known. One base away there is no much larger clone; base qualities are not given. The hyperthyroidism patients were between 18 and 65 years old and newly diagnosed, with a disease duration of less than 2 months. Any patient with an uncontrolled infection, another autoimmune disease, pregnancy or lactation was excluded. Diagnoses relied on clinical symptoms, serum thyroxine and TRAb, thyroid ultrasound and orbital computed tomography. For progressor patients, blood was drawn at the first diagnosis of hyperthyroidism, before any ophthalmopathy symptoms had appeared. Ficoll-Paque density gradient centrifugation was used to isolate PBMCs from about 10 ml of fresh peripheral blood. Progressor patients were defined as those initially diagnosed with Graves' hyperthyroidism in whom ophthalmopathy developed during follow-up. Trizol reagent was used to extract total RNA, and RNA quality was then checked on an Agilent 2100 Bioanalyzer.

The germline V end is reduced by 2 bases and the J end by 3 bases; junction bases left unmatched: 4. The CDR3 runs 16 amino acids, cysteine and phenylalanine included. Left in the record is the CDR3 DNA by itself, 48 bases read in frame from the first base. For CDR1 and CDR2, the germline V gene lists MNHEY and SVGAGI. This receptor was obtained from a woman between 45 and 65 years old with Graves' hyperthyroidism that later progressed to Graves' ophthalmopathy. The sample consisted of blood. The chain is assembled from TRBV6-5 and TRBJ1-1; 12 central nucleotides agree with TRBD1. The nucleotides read TGTGCCAGCAGTTACCGGGGACAGGGGGCCCACACTGAAGCTTTCTTT. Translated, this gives CASSYRGQGAHTEAFF.